The 4 T cell receptor beta chains listed next were all sequenced from one sample in a study of blood T cell repertoires in COVID-19. Using immunoSEQ multiplex PCR, the repertoire was profiled, and TCRdb retains in-frame clones only, with some absent. The sample yields 150,000 to 250,000 clones, 80% to 85% seen once. The sequenced material came from PBMCs or T cells enriched from blood (not recorded which). Receptor source: a man between 35 and 55 years old who had recovered from COVID-19.

The rearrangement uses TRBV19 and TRBJ2-5; possibly TRBD1 for D (7 bases). This CDR3 is built from 15 residues. Germline values: CDR1 LNHDA, CDR2 SQIVND (reference sequence). Trimming pared 10 bases from V and 3 bases from J, leaving 21 bases between. CDR3 region: CATLPGGGGEETQYF. CDR3 DNA sequence: TGTGCCACCCTTCCAGGCGGAGGGGGCGAAGAGACCCAGTACTTC.

Only one count was recorded for this clone. The V and J genes are TRBV5-4 and TRBJ1-2; a weak D match, TRBD1 (6 bases). Germline-derived CDR1 and CDR2 are SGHNT and YYREEE (reference sequence). The CDR3 runs 13 residues. V was trimmed by 4 bases and J by 8 bases, leaving 15 bases between them. Written as DNA, the CDR3 is TGTGCCAGCAGCCCCCGGACAGTGGGCGGCTACACCTTC. This translates into CASSPRTVGGYTF.

The gene calls are TRBV6-2 or TRBV6-3 and TRBJ1-5, with a possible D match to TRBD1 (5 bases). The germline gives CDR1 MNHEY, CDR2 SVGEGT. The CDR3 consists of 14 residues. V was cut by 2 bases and J by 4 bases, with 9 bases left in between. CDR3 loop: CASSYGGGNQPQHF. CDR3 in DNA: TGTGCCAGCAGTTACGGGGGAGGGAATCAGCCCCAGCATTTT.

V and J are TRBV12-3 or TRBV12-4 and TRBJ1-1; D gene unclear. Trimming stripped 4 bases from V and 1 base from J, with 7 bases between. The CDR3 is made up of 13 amino acids. The CDR3 region is CASSSRRNTEAFF. DNA for the CDR3: TGTGCCAGCAGTTCTCGGAGGAACACTGAAGCTTTCTTT.